The 18 T cell receptor beta chains given below trace back to one sample, sequenced in a study of early T cells in non-severe SARS-CoV-2 infection. TCRdb redid the calling of the 5' RACE reads with MiXCR, one entry per CDR3 protein. The data show approximately 98,000 distinct CDR3 sequences, 12% seen once. The sample taken for sequencing was whole blood. These receptors originate from an adult who was a healthcare worker with PCR-confirmed SARS-CoV-2 infection or an uninfected control (not recorded which).

V and J are TRBV12-3 or TRBV12-4 and TRBJ2-1; maybe TRBD1 (5 bases). The germline V and J ends were trimmed by 9 bases and 8 bases, with 14 bases remaining between them. This CDR3 is built from 12 residues. The CDR3 loop reads CASIRGGDEQFF. The CDR3 DNA reads TGTGCCAGTATTAGGGGTGGGGATGAGCAGTTCTTC.

The J gene is TRBJ1-1, the V gene TRBV13, with 8 bases matching TRBD1. The CDR3 loop spans 14 amino acids. Unmatched junction bases numbered 5, after V lost 3 bases and J lost 5 bases. Germline lookup yields CDR1 PRHDT and CDR2 FYEKMQ (reference sequence). This CDR3 reads CASSFRTGRTEAFF. The CDR3 bases are TGTGCCAGCAGCTTTCGGACAGGGAGGACTGAAGCTTTCTTT.

The chain recombines TRBV28 with TRBJ2-7, with D unresolved. Germline CDR1 and CDR2: MDHEN and SYDVKM. The ends were cut back, 5 bases at V and 3 bases at J, with 20 bases in the middle. The CDR3 consists of 16 residues. CDR3 DNA: TGTGCCAGCAGTCTTGCTCGGGCTTTAGGGCACTACGAGCAGTACTTC. The encoded protein is CASSLARALGHYEQYF. Looking up the rest from reference TRBV28 and TRBJ2-7 gives the full variable domain: DVKVTQSSRYLVKRTGEKVFLECVQDMDHENMFWYRQDPGLGLRLIYFSYDVKMKEKGDIPEGYSVSREKKERFSLILESASTNQTSMYLCASSLARALGHYEQYFGPGTRLTVT.

This clonotype has a handful of counts. The chain employs TRBV2 and TRBJ2-7; 10 nucleotides match TRBD2. Germline CDR1 is SNHLY and CDR2 is FYNNEI. The CDR3 is 17 residues long. With V trimmed by 4 bases and J by 0 bases, 9 bases remained unmatched. CDR3 loop: CASSVRPWTSGSYEQYF. CDR3 bases: TGTGCCAGCAGTGTTCGACCCTGGACTAGCGGCTCCTACGAGCAGTACTTC.

The CDR3 DNA reads TGCAGCTTCTCTACCGGGGCAGATACGCAGTATTTT. Translation gives CSFSTGADTQYF. The V and J genes are TRBV29-1 and TRBJ2-3; TRBD2 might be the D (5 bases). CDR1 SQVTM and CDR2 ANQGSEA come from the germline V gene. V was clipped by 8 bases and J by 4 bases, with 13 bases between them. This CDR3 contains 12 residues.

This clonotype was found many times. The chain links TRBV20-1 to TRBJ2-1, with D possibly matching TRBD2 (6 bases). CDR1 and CDR2 from the germline V gene are DFQATT and SNEGSKA (reference sequence). The CDR3 length is 13 residues. V lost 3 bases to trimming and J lost 0 bases, with 6 bases between them. The CDR3 nucleotides are TGCAGTGCTAGCGGGAGCTCCTACAATGAGCAGTTCTTC. Its translation is CSASGSSYNEQFF.

This clonotype was counted at least ten times. The CDR3 loop is CASSPQGTYGYTF. The CDR3, as DNA: TGTGCCAGCAGCCCACAAGGCACGTATGGCTACACCTTC. The V gene is TRBV25-1, the J gene TRBJ1-2; unclear D gene. The CDR3 spans 13 residues. Trimming removed 6 bases at V and 5 bases at J, with 13 bases between. In germline, CDR1 is MGHDK, CDR2 SYGVNS.

As to this clonotype: This may be a read error, as it is one base from a much larger clone. The chain recombines TRBV5-1 with TRBJ2-3; D call uncertain. The germline V gene has CDR1 SGHRS and CDR2 YFSETQ. The CDR3 has 14 residues. CDR3 residues: CASSPRELPNTRYF. The CDR3 DNA is TGCGCCAGCAGCCCCCGAGAACTCCCGAATACGCGGTATTTT.

Only a few counts were recorded for this clonotype. The rearrangement joins TRBV5-1 to TRBJ2-3, with no clear D. The CDR3 is 14 residues long. In germline, CDR1 is SGHRS, CDR2 YFSETQ. Trimming removed 4 bases at V and 4 bases at J, with 13 bases between. The CDR3 is CASSPGEAPDTQYF. In DNA form, the CDR3 reads TGCGCCAGCAGCCCAGGAGAAGCCCCAGATACGCAGTATTTT.

Comment on this clonotype: One end of the junction varies from germline; a read error may be responsible. The chain combines TRBV5-3 with TRBJ2-1; tentatively, D is TRBD2 (5 bases). TRBV5-3 is annotated as an ORF whose role is uncertain. This CDR3 is built from 15 residues. The CDR3 DNA follows: TGTGTCAGAAGCTTGGAGAGGGACTCCTACAATGAGCAGTTCTTC. This gives the protein CVRSLERDSYNEQFF.

The sample holds a few counts of this clonotype. This chain links TRBV19 with TRBJ1-2; D unclear. The germline V and J ends were trimmed by 3 bases and 1 base, with 6 bases remaining between them. This CDR3 contains 13 residues. The V gene's germline CDR1 is LNHDA and CDR2 SQIVND (reference sequence). CDR3 protein: CASSIGSNYGYTF. The DNA of the CDR3 is TGTGCCAGTAGTATCGGCAGTAACTATGGCTACACCTTC.

This clonotype was seen ten or more times. This chain connects TRBV11-1 to TRBJ2-7, with D possibly matching TRBD2 (5 bases). The germline CDR1 and CDR2 sequences are SGHAT and FQDESV (reference sequence). CDR3 length equals 13 residues. Trimming stripped 6 bases from V and 3 bases from J, with 12 bases between. In DNA, the CDR3 is TGTGCCAGCAGAGGCGGGTACCTCTACGAGCAGTACTTC. Its protein is CASRGGYLYEQYF.

To note about this clonotype: Relative to the germline gene, one junction end is altered; a read error may explain this. V is TRBV12-3 or TRBV12-4 and J is TRBJ2-1; D not certain. This CDR3 has 13 amino acids. The CDR3: CASSRLGYIEQFF. The CDR3 coding sequence is TGTGCCAGCAGCCGACTGGGATACATTGAGCAGTTCTTC.

This clonotype appeared many times. The chain uses TRBV7-3 and TRBJ2-7; 7 nucleotides match TRBD1. The V gene's germline CDR1 is SGHTA and CDR2 FQGTGA. V gave up 4 bases and J gave up 3 bases; unmatched junction bases: 3. The CDR3 runs to 13 residues. CDR3 sequence: CASSSGTVYEQYF. The CDR3 DNA follows: TGTGCCAGCAGCTCCGGGACAGTCTACGAGCAGTACTTC.

This clonotype was counted between two and nine times. This CDR3 reads CSAQAGGALNTEAFF. CDR3 DNA: TGCAGTGCCCAAGCCGGAGGGGCTTTGAACACTGAAGCTTTCTTT. V and J are TRBV20-1 and TRBJ1-1; possibly TRBD1 for D (5 bases). Trimming left V 6 bases short and J 0 bases short, with 17 bases between. This CDR3 region has 15 residues. Germline V gene sequence: CDR1 DFQATT, CDR2 SNEGSKA (reference sequence).

This clonotype was counted at least ten times. The chain carries TRBV5-5 and TRBJ2-1, with D possibly being TRBD1 or TRBD2 (5 bases each). Trimming cost V 4 bases and J 2 bases, with 10 bases left between them. Germline V lookup: CDR1 SGHKS, CDR2 YYEKEE (reference sequence). The CDR3 runs to 14 residues. Here the CDR3 reads CASSPGTPYNEQFF. Here the CDR3 DNA reads TGTGCCAGCAGCCCCGGGACCCCCTACAATGAGCAGTTCTTC.

This chain links TRBV12-3 or TRBV12-4 with TRBJ2-1, with D perhaps assigned TRBD1 or TRBD2 (7 bases each). Trimming removed 5 bases from V and 7 bases from J, with 15 bases in between. This CDR3 is 14 amino acids long. Written as DNA, the CDR3 is TGTGCCAGCAGTCCCAGGGGGGGGGTGAATGAGCAGTTCTTC. As protein: CASSPRGGVNEQFF.

The V gene is TRBV20-1, the J gene TRBJ2-5, with TRBD2 matching 10 bases. V lost 6 bases to trimming and J lost 4 bases; unmatched junction nucleotides: 11. Germline values: CDR1 DFQATT, CDR2 SNEGSKA (reference sequence). This CDR3 has 15 residues. Here the CDR3 reads CSATPLAGVGETQYF. DNA for the CDR3: TGCAGTGCCACACCTCTAGCGGGAGTAGGAGAGACCCAGTACTTC.